A single sample gave rise to the 19 T cell receptor beta chains below, sequenced in a study of cytomegalovirus exposure and HLA in healthy donors. PCR primers comprised 60 Vbeta and 13 Jbeta primers. TCRdb's copy holds only in-frame clones and misses some; the assay was immunoSEQ multiplex PCR. Of 120,000 or so clones in the sample, about 10% were seen once. The sequenced sample consisted of PBMCs. Receptors originate from a woman aged 18-29 years in good health and CMV-seropositive.

This chain links TRBV5-4 with TRBJ2-7; D is possibly TRBD2 (5 bases). The ends were cut back, 4 bases at V and 0 bases at J, with 14 bases in the middle. The V gene's germline CDR1 is SGHNT and CDR2 YYREEE (reference sequence). The CDR3 loop spans 15 amino acids. The CDR3 region has the DNA TGTGCCAGCAGCCCAGACGGGATAGACTCCTACGAGCAGTACTTC. This sequence encodes CASSPDGIDSYEQYF.

This clone was counted a few times. The V and J genes are TRBV19 and TRBJ1-1; no reliable D call. Between the trimmed V and J ends, which lost 1 base and 4 bases, there was a span of 10 bases. The CDR3 is 14 amino acids. Germline assignment: CDR1 LNHDA and CDR2 SQIVND (reference sequence). The CDR3 region has the DNA TGTGCCAGTAGTATAGGGCGGGGAGGCACTGAAGCTTTCTTT. Protein sequence: CASSIGRGGTEAFF.

The chain has TRBV7-9 and TRBJ1-2; D not resolved. The CDR3 totals 12 residues. The V end lost 1 base, the J end lost 5 bases, and 5 bases lay between the germline ends. Germline V lookup: CDR1 SEHNR, CDR2 FQNEAQ (reference sequence). CDR3 DNA sequence: TGTGCCAGCAGCTTAGGCGGGTATGGCTACACCTTC. It encodes CASSLGGYGYTF.

CDR3 coding DNA: TGTGCCAGCAGCGTAGAGTGGGAGTCGGTCACAGATACGCAGTATTTT. Amino acids: CASSVEWESVTDTQYF. The chain links TRBV9 to TRBJ2-3; possibly TRBD2 for D (5 bases). In germline, CDR1 is SGDLS, CDR2 YYNGEE. V was shortened by 0 bases and J by 2 bases, with 13 bases between the two germline ends. This CDR3 is 16 amino acids long. The full variable domain, with the rest looked up from reference TRBV9 and TRBJ2-3, is DSGVTQTPKHLITATGQRVTLRCSPRSGDLSVYWYQQSLDQGLQFLIQYYNGEERAKGNILERFSAQQFPDLHSELNLSSLELGDSALYFCASSVEWESVTDTQYFGPGTRLTVL.

The sample holds a few counts of this clone. The chain joins TRBV7-3 to TRBJ2-3, with a weak D call TRBD1 (5 bases). Germline V gene sequence: CDR1 SGHTA, CDR2 FQGTGA. CDR3 length: 16 amino acids. The ends were cut back, 1 base at V and 0 bases at J, with 11 bases in the middle. In DNA, the CDR3 is TGTGCCAGCAGCTTAAGACAGAGCTCTAGCACAGATACGCAGTATTTT. As protein: CASSLRQSSSTDTQYF.

On this clone itself: One junction end does not reproduce the germline sequence, and a read error may be involved. V and J are TRBV5-1 and TRBJ1-4; the D gene is possibly TRBD1 (5 bases). Germline CDR1 reads SGHRS; CDR2 reads YFSETQ. This CDR3 is 14 amino acids long. Here the CDR3 DNA reads TGCGCCAGCAGCTTGCAAGGGGACTATGAAAAACCGTTTTTT. Translated: CASSLQGDYEKPFF.

A few counts support this clone. The gene calls are TRBV5-1 and TRBJ2-1, with 16 bases matching TRBD2. CDR3 length equals 18 residues. Germline loops: CDR1 SGHRS, CDR2 YFSETQ. The trim removed 0 bases at V and 6 bases at J, leaving 6 bases unmatched. The CDR3 loop is CASSLEGLAGGRRNEQFF. The CDR3 bases are TGCGCCAGCAGCTTGGAGGGACTAGCGGGAGGGAGGCGCAATGAGCAGTTCTTC.

The gene calls are TRBV14 and TRBJ1-1; no clear D gene. This CDR3 has 13 amino acids. V shed 7 bases and J shed 0 bases, with 9 bases lying between them. Germline V lookup: CDR1 SGHDN, CDR2 FVKESK. For the CDR3, the DNA is TGTGCCAGCAACTACTACGTGAACACTGAAGCTTTCTTT. This translates into CASNYYVNTEAFF.

This clone was counted between two and nine times. The sample has other DNA sequences that encode this CDR3 too. The V call is TRBV5-6, the J call TRBJ2-1; TRBD1 agrees at 7 bases. Germline V CDR1 and CDR2: SGHDT, YYEEEE. Germline trimming cut 2 bases from V and 10 bases from J; bases unmatched to any gene: 0. The CDR3 is 11 residues long. CDR3 DNA: TGTGCCAGCAGCTTAGGGGGCGAGCAGTTCTTC. This gives the protein CASSLGGEQFF.

V gene TRBV19 combines with J gene TRBJ1-2, with D tentatively TRBD1 (5 bases). The CDR3 has 17 residues. V lost 5 bases and J lost 7, with 26 bases in between. Germline lookup yields CDR1 LNHDA and CDR2 SQIVND (reference sequence). The CDR3 loop is CASSPRQNVIHITGYTF. The CDR3 bases are TGTGCCAGTAGTCCCCGACAGAACGTTATCCATATTACTGGCTACACCTTC.

V and J are TRBV19 and TRBJ1-1; D is uncertain. V lost 1 base and J 0 bases, leaving 6 bases between the germline ends. The CDR3 is made up of 14 amino acids. Germline-derived CDR1 and CDR2 are LNHDA and SQIVND (reference sequence). Here the CDR3 reads CASSIGGVNTEAFF. CDR3 bases: TGTGCCAGTAGTATAGGCGGAGTGAACACTGAAGCTTTCTTT.

This clone was recorded many times. The rearrangement uses TRBV6-5 and TRBJ2-7; TRBD1 aligns across 8 bases. The CDR3 consists of 13 residues. Germline V gene lookup returns CDR1 MNHEY and CDR2 SVGAGI. Trimming took 6 bases from V and 6 from J; bases not matched to a gene: 7. As DNA, the CDR3 is TGTGCCAGCAGGTTACGGACAGGGAGCGAGCAGTACTTC. It codes for CASRLRTGSEQYF.

In nucleotides, the CDR3 is TGTGCCAGCAGTTACCCAGCGGGAGGGCAGGGTACGCAGTATTTT. Its protein is CASSYPAGGQGTQYF. This chain connects TRBV6-5 to TRBJ2-3, with TRBD2 matching 10 bases. V trimming: 2 bases; J trimming: 8 bases; junction bases outside the gene matches: 7. The CDR3 has 15 residues. The germline CDR1 and CDR2 sequences are MNHEY and SVGAGI.

V usage is TRBV30 and J usage is TRBJ1-5, with a weak D call TRBD1 (5 bases). CDR1 and CDR2 from the germline V gene are GTSNPN and SVGIG (reference sequence). V lost 4 bases to trimming and J lost 1 base, with 8 bases between them. This CDR3 is 13 amino acids long. The CDR3 is CAWKQDSNQPQHF. In nucleotides, the CDR3 is TGTGCCTGGAAACAGGACAGCAATCAGCCCCAGCATTTT. The full variable domain, in which reference TRBV30 and TRBJ1-5 provide the parts outside the CDR3, is SQTIHQWPATLVQPVGSPLSLECTVEGTSNPNLYWYRQAAGRGLQLLFYSVGIGQISSEVPQNLSASRPQDRQFILSSKKLLLSDSGFYLCAWKQDSNQPQHFGDGTRLSIL.

V gene TRBV7-9 combines with J gene TRBJ2-5; 14 positions match TRBD2. Germline assignment: CDR1 SEHNR and CDR2 FQNEAQ (reference sequence). The CDR3 has 15 amino acids. The trim removed 5 bases at V and 7 bases at J, leaving 6 bases unmatched. The CDR3 bases are TGTGCCAGCAGCGCGGGACTAGCGGGGGTGGGGACCCAGTACTTC. It translates to CASSAGLAGVGTQYF. The full variable domain, rest sourced from reference TRBV7-9 and TRBJ2-5, is DTGVSQNPRHKITKRGQNVTFRCDPISEHNRLYWYRQTLGQGPEFLTYFQNEAQLEKSRLLSDRFSAERPKGSFSTLEIQRTEQGDSAMYLCASSAGLAGVGTQYFGPGTRLLVL.

The genes are TRBV13 and TRBJ1-5; 7 nucleotides agree with TRBD1. The CDR3 covers 14 residues. The ends lost 5 bases at V and 4 bases at J; junction bases unmatched: 5. The germline V gene has CDR1 PRHDT and CDR2 FYEKMQ (reference sequence). CDR3: CASSRGGGNQPQHF. CDR3 nucleotides: TGTGCCAGCAGCCGAGGGGGCGGGAATCAGCCCCAGCATTTT.

This clone was counted between two and nine times. The CDR3 coding sequence is TGTGCCAGCAGCTTTTCCGCTGAAGCTTTCTTT. Its translation is CASSFSAEAFF. This sequence joins TRBV5-6 and TRBJ1-1; no firm D call. The CDR3 extends over 11 amino acids. Germline CDR1 is SGHDT and CDR2 is YYEEEE. V lost 2 bases, J lost 6 bases, and 5 bases lay in between. Combining the CDR3 with reference TRBV5-6 and TRBJ1-1 gives the whole variable domain DAGVTQSPTHLIKTRGQQVTLRCSPKSGHDTVSWYQQALGQGPQFIFQYYEEEERQRGNFPDRFSGHQFPNYSSELNVNALLLGDSALYLCASSFSAEAFFGQGTRLTVV.

V gene TRBV18 combines with J gene TRBJ1-5; no reliable D call. V was pared by 2 bases and J by 7 bases, with 9 bases between. This CDR3 has 13 amino acids. In germline, CDR1 is KGHSH, CDR2 LQKENI. The CDR3 nucleotides read TGTGCCAGCTCACCAAGCGGTTGGCAGCCCCAGCATTTT. It yields the protein CASSPSGWQPQHF.

This clone was counted only a few times. V gene TRBV2 combines with J gene TRBJ2-7, with a tentative D call TRBD1 (6 bases). This CDR3 is 14 amino acids long. In germline, CDR1 is SNHLY, CDR2 FYNNEI. V was shortened by 2 bases and J by 2 bases, with 10 bases between the two germline ends. This CDR3 is CASSELGAPYEQYF. In DNA form, the CDR3 reads TGTGCCAGCAGTGAATTGGGGGCCCCCTACGAGCAGTACTTC.